This TCR beta chain was obtained from a study of regulatory T cells in long-lasting Graves disease listed by TCRdb under 2021. Regarding the study in general: In the newly diagnosed Graves' disease group, patients had been taking antithyroid drugs for less than 3 months. The study was conducted in China and was registered as a clinical trial. A total of about 33 samples underwent TCR sequencing, from around 13 patients with persistent Graves' disease and approximately 20 patients with newly diagnosed Graves' disease. Peripheral blood TCR sequencing and RNA sequencing compared persistent Graves' disease patients with newly diagnosed Graves' disease patients. Study-wide conclusions, independent of this receptor: More public clonotypes were shared among persistent patients (2,741) than among newly diagnosed patients (more than 950). Persistent Graves' disease patients showed lower TCR Shannon entropy and fewer highly expanded clones than newly diagnosed patients, suggesting clonal expansion. Only the TCR beta chain was sequenced and analyzed. The small sample size was acknowledged by the authors as a limitation that may reduce accuracy. Only peripheral blood was studied, because thyroid tissue, the primary lesion, was inaccessible.

This clonotype was recorded a few times. The antigen it recognizes is unknown. One base away there is no much larger clone; base qualities are not given. Interpreted using the paper, the time point label stands for: newly diagnosed GD, antithyroid drugs for less than 3 months. For both TCR sequencing and RNA sequencing, RNA was extracted from PBMCs in TRIzol. The diagnosis of Graves' disease was made according to American Thyroid Association guidelines. Recruitment of patients was carried out at an endocrinology department in Xi'an, China. Each patient gave around 9 milliliters of peripheral blood, collected in an EDTA anticoagulant tube. Ficoll Paque Plus density gradient separation was used to isolate PBMCs, and no further T cell sorting was performed. An Agilent 2100 Bioanalyzer and agarose gel were used to assess RNA quality, and a NanoDrop 2000 was used to measure RNA concentration. Receptor amplification or capture employed multiplex PCR. For sequencing, an Illumina HiSeq 4000 was employed. iRepertoire HTBI primers and Arm-PCR amplification of CDR3 regions were used to construct TCR beta libraries. Before sequencing, the PCR products underwent gel purification. The paper's data handling went like this. Across samples, 60 to 70 TRBV and roughly 15 TRBJ segments were identified and used for gene usage analysis of CDR3 amino acid clonotypes. COPE and FqMerger were used to merge the filtered high-quality paired reads into contigs. BLAST was used to align contigs to IMGT TRBV, TRBD and TRBJ reference genes, and CDR3 was defined according to IMGT. Any clonotype with a frequency above 0.1% was counted as a highly expanded clone. Repertoire diversity was measured by Shannon entropy, and V-J evenness by the Gini coefficient. A clonotype found in more than one individual was treated as public. TCRdb itself trimmed the public reads at Q25 with fastp, ran MiXCR and retained productive beta chains. Every distinct CDR3 protein forms one entry, paired with its most common genes and DNA. The authors' filters were not applied to this entry. For this sample there are approximately 390,000 distinct CDR3 sequences; 15% to 20% appear just once. In total, the top ten clones hold just over 20% of the sample.

A further study also used this sample, focusing on T cells in Graves' hyperthyroidism and ophthalmopathy. In that second paper, the authors write: Stable Graves' hyperthyroidism was defined as no progression to ophthalmopathy during 18 months of follow-up. The hyperthyroidism patients were between 18 and 65 years old and newly diagnosed, with a disease duration of less than 2 months. The study excluded patients with uncontrolled infections, other autoimmune diseases, pregnancy or lactation. Diagnoses were based on clinical symptoms, serum thyroxine and TRAb, thyroid ultrasound and orbital computed tomography. The TCR CDR3 was subjected to a first round of RT-PCR using the HTBI primer set and the Qiagen OneStep RT-PCR kit. Most expanded thyroid clonotypes (frequency above 0.001) were also found in blood, which suggests that blood repertoires may mirror thyroid immune responses. A model built on a 13 V-J signature distinguished ophthalmopathy from stable hyperthyroidism, reaching roughly 88% sensitivity and around 81% specificity in cross-validation and 80%/75% in testing. During validation, the model predicted progression to ophthalmopathy a median of about 5.9 months ahead of onset, with just under 71% sensitivity and about 72% specificity. To identify distinguishing TCR V-J signatures, a discovery cohort of around 100 patients was used, comprising roughly 45 with Graves' ophthalmopathy and around 60 with stable Graves' hyperthyroidism. Whether ophthalmopathy could be predicted prospectively was tested in an independent validation cohort made up of 18 hyperthyroidism patients plus 17 patients who later progressed to ophthalmopathy. The 75 to 100 discovery patients were randomly divided into training and test sets at a 7:3 ratio. Thyroid tissue and blood T-cell repertoires from several Graves' hyperthyroidism patients were also compared in the study. Following sampling, methimazole starting at 30 mg daily was given to hyperthyroidism patients, and high-dose intravenous methylprednisolone was given to ophthalmopathy patients. Libraries were constructed in a second round of multiplex PCR, after which size selection and purification were performed. The libraries were sequenced on an Illumina HiSeq2000 using paired-end 100 bp reads. SOAPnuke was used to process the raw data, with reads discarded if the reads contained adapters or uncalled bases, had a mean Phred below 15, or lacked an exact constant-primer or identifier match. High-quality paired reads were merged with COPE v1.2.5, and unique nucleotide sequences were defined as clonotypes. MiTCR v1.1 was used to align the clonotypes against IMGT TRBV, TRBD and TRBJ reference segments. Analysis was restricted to V-J combinations with a frequency above 0.0001, which covered roughly 99% of repertoires. The TCS score was defined as F50 (clonal expansion) divided by E x V (chaos), with BLOSUM62-based TCRdist calculated between CDR3 peptides within each V-J. Welch's t-statistics and random forest reduced approximately 520 V-J features to roughly 13, which were used in a naive Bayes classifier (R e1071). Sample size was not statistically predetermined, and investigators were not blinded to group allocation. The paper reports TCR Vbeta CDR3 sequencing of approximately 130 peripheral blood samples: under 45 ophthalmopathy, approximately 74 hyperthyroidism and approximately 17 progressor patients.

The sequence derives from a young woman with Graves disease. Donor details come from another sample of the same person, matched by shared clones. This material consisted of peripheral blood mononuclear cells (PBMCs), taken at new diagnosis, from a patient treated with antithyroid drugs.

The CDR3 is CATGDRGPGSTFF. The DNA sequence is TGTGCCACCGGCGACAGGGGGCCGGGGTCGACTTTCTTT. This chain joins TRBV19 to TRBJ1-1; 10 central nucleotides agree with TRBD1. From the germline V gene (reference sequence), CDR1 is LNHDA and CDR2 is SQIVND. V loses 10 bases at its end and J loses 12 bases; junction bases beyond the gene matches: 14. Inclusive of the bounding cysteine and phenylalanine, the CDR3 is 13 residues long. Kept here is only the CDR3 DNA, which spans 39 bases and is read in frame from base 1.